This passage covers 30 T cell receptor beta chains from one sample sequenced in a study of cytomegalovirus exposure and HLA in healthy donors (dated by TCRdb to about 2017). Library preparation employed the immunoSEQ multiplex PCR assay. For the multiplex PCR, a mixture combining 60 forward primers for TCR Vbeta segments and 13 reverse primers for TCR Jbeta segments was used. What TCRdb holds here is the immuneACCESS table cut down to in-frame rearrangements. Part of the clones is not present; checked against another copy, under half of the missing clones reflect an unresolved V gene, and the others are unexplained. This sample's table contains some 120,000 clones. The ten largest clones take up 3.6% of the sample. Sequenced sample: PBMCs. These receptors were obtained from a man aged 18 to 29 in good health and CMV-seronegative.

This chain connects TRBV28 to TRBJ1-1; a possible D gene is TRBD1 (5 bases). The CDR3 covers 16 residues. CDR1 is MDHEN, CDR2 SYDVKM, per germline. Between the trimmed V and J ends, which lost 3 bases and 6 bases, there was a span of 20 bases. The CDR3 region is CASSFQGGGSFAEAFF. The DNA for the CDR3 is TGTGCCAGCAGTTTCCAGGGTGGGGGGTCTTTCGCTGAAGCTTTCTTT.

The CDR3 nucleotides read TGTGCCAGCAGTTTGGGGGCAGGGGGGAACACCGGGGAGCTGTTTTTT. This gives the protein CASSLGAGGNTGELFF. V usage is TRBV27 and J usage is TRBJ2-2, with 7 bases lining up with TRBD1. Trimming removed 3 bases from V and 1 base from J; junction bases left unmatched: 5. The CDR3 spans 16 residues. Germline V gene data show CDR1 as MNHEY and CDR2 as SMNVEV (reference sequence).

The chain combines TRBV28 with TRBJ1-5; TRBD1 matches 8 bases. V shed 5 bases, J shed 3 bases, and the junction held 18 bases outside the gene matches. The germline V gene encodes CDR1 MDHEN and CDR2 SYDVKM. The CDR3 extends over 19 amino acids. The CDR3 here is CASSPGQGKNVGLNQPQHF. In nucleotides, the CDR3 is TGTGCCAGCAGTCCCGGACAGGGAAAAAACGTTGGCCTCAATCAGCCCCAGCATTTT.

The gene calls are TRBV13 and TRBJ2-7; TRBD2 matches 9 bases. The CDR3 spans 17 residues. The germline V gene encodes CDR1 PRHDT and CDR2 FYEKMQ (reference sequence). The J segment lost 0 bases and the V segment lost 1 base, leaving 7 bases of the junction unmatched. The CDR3 DNA reads TGTGCCAGCAGCTTAGATCCGGCTAGCGGGGACTCCTACGAGCAGTACTTC. Amino acids: CASSLDPASGDSYEQYF.

This chain links TRBV6-1 with TRBJ1-5; the D is unclear. The germline V gene has CDR1 MNHNS and CDR2 SASEGT. The CDR3 has 14 amino acids. V lost 9 bases to trimming and J lost 0 bases, with 12 bases between them. CDR3 nucleotides: TGTGCCAGTTTTTGGGAGAATAGCAATCAGCCCCAGCATTTT. It translates to CASFWENSNQPQHF.

This chain links TRBV6-5 with TRBJ2-7; D is unclear. The germline V gene has CDR1 MNHEY and CDR2 SVGAGI. CDR3 length: 13 residues. V was shortened by 5 bases and J by 2 bases, with 10 bases between the two germline ends. The DNA of the CDR3 is TGTGCCAGCAGTCCTGGTCCAGCCTACGAGCAGTACTTC. This encodes CASSPGPAYEQYF.

J is TRBJ1-2 and V is TRBV9; tentative D call: TRBD1 (5 bases). Germline-derived CDR1 and CDR2 are SGDLS and YYNGEE. V lost 1 base to trimming and J lost 4 bases, with 8 bases between them. The CDR3 runs 13 residues. CDR3 coding DNA: TGTGCCAGCAGCGTACGGAGGGGCTATGGCTACACCTTC. The encoded protein is CASSVRRGYGYTF. Full variable domain (rest looked up from reference TRBV9 and TRBJ1-2): DSGVTQTPKHLITATGQRVTLRCSPRSGDLSVYWYQQSLDQGLQFLIQYYNGEERAKGNILERFSAQQFPDLHSELNLSSLELGDSALYFCASSVRRGYGYTFGSGTRLTVV.

CDR3 nucleotide sequence: TGTGCCAGCAGTGTACGACAGCAAGTAAACGAGCAGTACTTC. Its translation is CASSVRQQVNEQYF. The rearrangement uses TRBV6-1 and TRBJ2-7, with D tentatively TRBD1 (5 bases). This CDR3 has 14 amino acids. Trimming removed 4 bases from V and 5 bases from J, with 15 bases in between. Per germline, CDR1 MNHNS and CDR2 SASEGT.

This sequence joins TRBV6-5 and TRBJ1-1, with 7 bases identical to TRBD1. This CDR3 comprises 15 residues. The J segment lost 1 base and the V segment lost 7 bases, leaving 9 bases of the junction unmatched. Germline V gives CDR1 MNHEY, CDR2 SVGAGI. CDR3 protein: CASNSGTDRNTEAFF. CDR3 nucleotides: TGTGCCAGCAACTCTGGGACAGATCGGAACACTGAAGCTTTCTTT.

The V gene is TRBV11-1, the J gene TRBJ1-3, with 9 bases lining up with TRBD1. V lost 5 bases to trimming and J lost 4 bases; unmatched junction nucleotides: 6. The CDR3 is made up of 15 amino acids. The germline CDR1 and CDR2 sequences are SGHAT and FQDESV (reference sequence). CDR3 in amino acids: CASSPTGGQGNTIYF. The CDR3 nucleotides read TGTGCCAGCAGCCCTACAGGGGGCCAAGGAAACACCATATATTTT.

The chain uses TRBV5-1 and TRBJ2-3, with TRBD2 as a possible D gene (5 bases). The CDR3 runs 15 residues. Trimming shortened V by 7 bases and J by 1 base, and 16 bases separated the two germline ends. The V gene's germline CDR1 is SGHRS and CDR2 YFSETQ. DNA for the CDR3: TGCGCCAGCGTAGAGTTGAGCGGTGGCACAGATACGCAGTATTTT. This encodes CASVELSGGTDTQYF.

Details on this clone: The sample carries other DNA sequences with the same CDR3. The chain's CDR3 is CASRETGGNTEAFF. CDR3 DNA sequence: TGTGCCAGCAGGGAGACAGGGGGCAACACTGAAGCTTTCTTT. The chain links TRBV6-5 to TRBJ1-1; 10 nucleotides agree with TRBD1. Germline V CDR1 and CDR2: MNHEY, SVGAGI. The CDR3 consists of 14 residues. After removal of 6 bases from V and 2 bases from J, the junction contained 3 bases not matched to a gene.

The V and J genes are TRBV9 and TRBJ1-3; D unresolved. Germline CDR1 and CDR2: SGDLS and YYNGEE. CDR3 length equals 14 residues. Trimming stripped 4 bases from V and 2 bases from J, with 10 bases between. The CDR3 DNA reads as TGTGCCAGCAGCCAAGAGGTGGCTGGAAACACCATATATTTT. Protein product: CASSQEVAGNTIYF.

The J gene is TRBJ2-7, the V gene TRBV5-4; TRBD1 is a possible D gene (7 bases). The ends were cut back, 5 bases at V and 1 base at J, with 13 bases in the middle. The CDR3 has 14 residues. From germline, CDR1 is SGHNT and CDR2 YYREEE (reference sequence). Here the CDR3 reads CASSSEGQSYEQYF. As DNA, the CDR3 is TGTGCCAGCAGTTCGGAGGGACAGTCCTACGAGCAGTACTTC.

This chain joins TRBV5-1 and TRBJ1-1; the D gene is possibly TRBD1 (6 bases). From germline, CDR1 is SGHRS and CDR2 YFSETQ. The length of the CDR3 is 15 residues. V lost 2 bases and J lost 4, with 15 bases in between. CDR3: CASSFRRGASTEAFF. CDR3 DNA sequence: TGCGCCAGCAGCTTCCGCAGGGGAGCTAGCACTGAAGCTTTCTTT.

About this clone itself: This specimen includes other DNA sequences encoding the same CDR3. This chain links TRBV25-1 with TRBJ2-1; the match to TRBD2 covers 8 bases. The length of the CDR3 is 15 residues. Germline loops: CDR1 MGHDK, CDR2 SYGVNS. V gave up 1 base and J gave up 5 bases; unmatched junction bases: 4. The CDR3 region is CASSESLAGDNEQFF. The CDR3 region has the DNA TGTGCCAGCAGTGAATCTCTAGCGGGCGACAATGAGCAGTTCTTC.

The chain employs TRBV5-4 and TRBJ2-5, with 9 bases that match TRBD1. TRBJ2-7 matches the DNA end more closely, so the J call is doubtful. The CDR3 sequence is 15 residues long. Germline values: CDR1 SGHNT, CDR2 YYREEE (reference sequence). The CDR3 region is CASSPGQGSSYEQYF. CDR3 sequence (DNA): TGTGCCAGCAGCCCCGGACAGGGGAGCTCCTACGAGCAGTACTTC.

This chain joins TRBV2 and TRBJ2-5; 8 bases are shared with TRBD2. The V and J ends lost 3 bases and 4 bases, in that order; junction bases with no gene match: 10. The CDR3 has 16 residues. Looked up from germline, CDR1 is SNHLY and CDR2 is FYNNEI. The CDR3 here is CASSDGSGTLAETQYF. As DNA, the CDR3 is TGTGCCAGCAGTGACGGTAGCGGGACCTTGGCAGAGACCCAGTACTTC.

The rearrangement links TRBV2 to TRBJ2-7, with 9 bases matching TRBD1. The junction had 8 bases not matched to a gene; V was cut back by 4 bases and J by 1 base. CDR1 and CDR2 (germline): SNHLY, FYNNEI. This CDR3 is 16 amino acids long. CDR3: CASSGQGEIWSYEQYF. CDR3 nucleotide sequence: TGTGCCAGCAGTGGACAGGGGGAGATTTGGTCCTACGAGCAGTACTTC.

A remark on this clone: Other DNA variants within this sample encode the same CDR3. The rearrangement joins TRBV9 to TRBJ1-2; D unclear. Germline loops: CDR1 SGDLS, CDR2 YYNGEE. This CDR3 region has 13 residues. Deletions cut 0 bases from V and 3 bases from J, with 6 bases between. The DNA for the CDR3 is TGTGCCAGCAGCGTAGGCAGCGACTATGGCTACACCTTC. This sequence encodes CASSVGSDYGYTF.

CDR3 protein: CASRAGLAGDTQYF. In nucleotides, the CDR3 is TGCGCCAGCAGGGCGGGACTAGCGGGAGATACGCAGTATTTT. This chain connects TRBV5-1 to TRBJ2-3; 12 positions match TRBD2. CDR1 and CDR2 (germline): SGHRS, YFSETQ. Trimming at V came to 5 bases and at J to 5 bases, leaving 3 bases not matched to a gene. The CDR3 consists of 14 residues.

The chain combines TRBV29-1 with TRBJ1-1; D is possibly TRBD1 (6 bases). Germline-derived CDR1 and CDR2 are SQVTM and ANQGSEA. The V gene lost 5 bases and the J gene lost 5 bases, with 12 bases spanning the gap. This CDR3 has 12 residues. CDR3: CSVPGQSTEAFF. The CDR3 region has the DNA TGCAGCGTTCCCGGACAGTCAACTGAAGCTTTCTTT.

As concerns this clone: Other DNA sequences in the sample encode the same CDR3. This chain joins TRBV5-1 and TRBJ2-3; perhaps TRBD2 as D (6 bases). V shed 4 bases and J shed 3 bases, with 6 bases lying between them. Germline-derived CDR1 and CDR2 are SGHRS and YFSETQ. The length of the CDR3 is 12 residues. For the CDR3, the DNA is TGCGCCAGCAGCCGGGGGACAGATACGCAGTATTTT. The encoded protein is CASSRGTDTQYF.

The chain couples TRBV11-2 to TRBJ2-1; D is perhaps TRBD2 (6 bases). The CDR3 spans 15 residues. V gave up 1 base and J gave up 7 bases, with 14 bases separating them. Germline lookup yields CDR1 SGHAT and CDR2 FQNNGV. The CDR3 DNA sequence: TGTGCCAGCAGCTTAGCTGGGGGGAAAGGTAATGAGCAGTTCTTC. It encodes CASSLAGGKGNEQFF.

CDR3 sequence (DNA): TGTGCCAGCAGTGACTCCGGGAAGACCACCGGGGAGCTGTTTTTT. Translating it yields CASSDSGKTTGELFF. V and J are TRBV6-4 and TRBJ2-2; maybe TRBD2 (5 bases). V was shortened by 0 bases and J by 4 bases, with 9 bases between the two germline ends. Germline CDR1 MRHNA, CDR2 SNTAGT. The CDR3 sequence is 15 residues long.

The rearrangement links TRBV9 to TRBJ2-7; TRBD1 aligns across 8 bases. The CDR3 has 12 residues. Trimming cost V 3 bases and J 12 bases; bases outside gene matches: 8. Germline CDR1 is SGDLS and CDR2 is YYNGEE. The CDR3 region is CASSGAGGGLYF. In nucleotides, the CDR3 is TGTGCCAGCAGCGGCGCAGGGGGCGGGCTGTACTTC.

This chain joins TRBV27 and TRBJ2-5; TRBD1 aligns across 9 bases. The J segment lost 7 bases and the V segment lost 1 base, leaving 16 bases of the junction unmatched. Germline CDR1 reads MNHEY; CDR2 reads SMNVEV (reference sequence). CDR3 length equals 18 residues. The DNA of the CDR3 is TGTGCCAGCAGTTTATTAAAGGGGGGACAGGGCTACCAGGGGACCCAGTACTTC. Translation gives CASSLLKGGQGYQGTQYF.

The rearrangement links TRBV28 to TRBJ1-5, with a weak D call TRBD1 (6 bases). CDR1 and CDR2 from the germline V gene are MDHEN and SYDVKM. The CDR3 totals 13 residues. Between the trimmed V and J ends, which lost 2 bases and 6 bases, there was a span of 8 bases. In nucleotides, the CDR3 is TGTGCCAGCAGTTTAGGGGGGGCTCAGCCCCAGCATTTT. Its protein product is CASSLGGAQPQHF.

This rearrangement joins TRBV10-2 to TRBJ2-4, with D maybe TRBD2 (6 bases). Trimming shortened V by 5 bases and J by 0 bases, and 8 bases separated the two germline ends. This CDR3 has 14 amino acids. Germline-derived CDR1 and CDR2 are WSHSY and SAAADI. The CDR3 region is CASSRELAKNIQYF. The CDR3, as DNA: TGCGCCAGCAGTCGGGAGCTAGCCAAAAACATTCAGTACTTC.

The J gene is TRBJ1-2, the V gene TRBV5-1; 8 nucleotides agree with TRBD1. This CDR3 contains 17 residues. J lost 1 base, V lost 0 bases, and 8 bases had no gene match. From germline, CDR1 is SGHRS and CDR2 YFSETQ. CDR3 in DNA: TGCGCCAGCAGCTTGGGGGACAGGTCCCTTTTTAACTATGGCTACACCTTC. Translating it yields CASSLGDRSLFNYGYTF.